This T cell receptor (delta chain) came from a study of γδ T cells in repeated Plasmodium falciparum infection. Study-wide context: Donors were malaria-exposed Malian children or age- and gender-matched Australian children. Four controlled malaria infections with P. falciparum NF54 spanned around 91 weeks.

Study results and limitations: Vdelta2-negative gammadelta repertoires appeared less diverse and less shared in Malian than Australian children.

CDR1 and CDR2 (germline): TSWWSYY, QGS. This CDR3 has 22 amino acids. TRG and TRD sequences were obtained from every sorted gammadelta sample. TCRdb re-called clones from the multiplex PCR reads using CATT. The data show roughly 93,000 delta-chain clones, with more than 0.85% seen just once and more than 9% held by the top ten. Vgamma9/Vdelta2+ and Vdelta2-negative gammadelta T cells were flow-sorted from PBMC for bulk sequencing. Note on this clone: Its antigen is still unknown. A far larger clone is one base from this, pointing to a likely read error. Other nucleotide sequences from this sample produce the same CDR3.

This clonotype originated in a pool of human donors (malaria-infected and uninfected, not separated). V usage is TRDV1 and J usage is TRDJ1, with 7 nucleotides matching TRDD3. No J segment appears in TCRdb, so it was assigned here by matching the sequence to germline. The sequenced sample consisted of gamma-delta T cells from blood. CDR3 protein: CALGKVRVSTRWGLTYTDKLIF. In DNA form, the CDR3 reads TGTGCCCTTGGGAAAGTAAGAGTCTCAACCCGCTGGGGGCTTACGTACACCGATAAACTCATCTTT.